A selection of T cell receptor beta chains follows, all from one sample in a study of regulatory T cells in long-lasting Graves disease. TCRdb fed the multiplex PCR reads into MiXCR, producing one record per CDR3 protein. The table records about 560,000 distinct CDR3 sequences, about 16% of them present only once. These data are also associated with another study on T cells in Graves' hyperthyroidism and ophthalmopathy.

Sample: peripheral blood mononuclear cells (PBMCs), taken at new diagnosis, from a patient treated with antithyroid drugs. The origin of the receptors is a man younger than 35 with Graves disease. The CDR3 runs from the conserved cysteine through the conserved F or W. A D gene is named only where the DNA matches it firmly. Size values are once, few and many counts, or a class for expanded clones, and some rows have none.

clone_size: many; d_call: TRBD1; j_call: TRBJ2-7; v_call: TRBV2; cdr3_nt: TGTGCCAGCCAGGGGGCGCCGAGGGAGCAGTACTTC; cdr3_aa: CASQGAPREQYF
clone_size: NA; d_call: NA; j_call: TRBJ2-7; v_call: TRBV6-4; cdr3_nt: TGTGCCAGTCTTAGCCCCTCGGGGGAGCAGTACTTC; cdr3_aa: CASLSPSGEQYF
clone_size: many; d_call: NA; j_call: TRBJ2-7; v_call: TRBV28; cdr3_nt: TGTGCCAGCAGTTTCGGAAGCCTCTCCTACGAGCAGTACTTC; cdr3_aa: CASSFGSLSYEQYF
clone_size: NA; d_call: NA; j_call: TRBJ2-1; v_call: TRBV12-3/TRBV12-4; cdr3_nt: TGTGCCAGCAGTTTTAGTCAGGGATGGGACGGTGAGCAGTTCTTC; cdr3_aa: CASSFSQGWDGEQFF
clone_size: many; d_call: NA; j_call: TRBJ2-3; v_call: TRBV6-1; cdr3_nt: TGTGCCAGCAGTGAAGCCCAAAAAGGGCCTACTAGCACAGATACGCAGTATTTT; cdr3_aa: CASSEAQKGPTSTDTQYF
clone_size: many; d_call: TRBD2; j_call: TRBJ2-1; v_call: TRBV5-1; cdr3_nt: TGCGCCAGCAGCCTAAACCCAGGACTAGCTAGTGAGCAGTTCTTC; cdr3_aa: CASSLNPGLASEQFF
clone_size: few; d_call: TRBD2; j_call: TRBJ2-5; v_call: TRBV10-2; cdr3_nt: TGCGCCAGCAGGCGGGGACTAGCGGAAGAGACCCAGTACTTC; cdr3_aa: CASRRGLAEETQYF
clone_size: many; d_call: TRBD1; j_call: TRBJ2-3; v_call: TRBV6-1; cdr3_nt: TGTGCCAGCAGTGAAACAGGGGGCGCGGATACGCAGTATTTT; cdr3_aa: CASSETGGADTQYF
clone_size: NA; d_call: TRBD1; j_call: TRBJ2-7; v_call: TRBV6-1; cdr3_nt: TGTGCCAGCAGCATAGGGACAGGGGGCTACGAGCAGTACTTC; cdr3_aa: CASSIGTGGYEQYF
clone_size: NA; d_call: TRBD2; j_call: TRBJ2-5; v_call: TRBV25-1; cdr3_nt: TGTGCCAGCAGCGGGGGGTGGACGGCAGAAGAGACCCAGTACTTC; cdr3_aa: CASSGGWTAEETQYF
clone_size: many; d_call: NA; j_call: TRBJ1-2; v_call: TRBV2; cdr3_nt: TGTGCCAGCAGTAGGGACACGGGTACTTATGGCTACACCTTC; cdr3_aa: CASSRDTGTYGYTF
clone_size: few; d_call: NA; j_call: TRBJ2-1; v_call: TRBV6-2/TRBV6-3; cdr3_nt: TGTGCCAGCAGTGAATCGGGGCTAGCCGGTATCCTCAATGAGCAGTTCTTC; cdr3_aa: CASSESGLAGILNEQFF
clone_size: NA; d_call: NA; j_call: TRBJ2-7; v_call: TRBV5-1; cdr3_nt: TGCGCCAGCAGCTTGGGGGGGGCAAATACTCGGTACGAGCAGTACTTC; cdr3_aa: CASSLGGANTRYEQYF
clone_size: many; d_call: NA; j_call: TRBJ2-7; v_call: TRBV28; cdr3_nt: TGTGCCAGCAGGTCCCGGATGTTCCGGAACGAGCAGTACTTC; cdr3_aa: CASRSRMFRNEQYF